One sample yielded the 25 T cell receptor beta chains listed below, sequenced in a study of blood T cell repertoires in COVID-19. Assay used: immunoSEQ multiplex PCR; TCRdb lists only in-frame clones, some missing. The data hold under 140,000 clones, with around 74% observed a single time. Sequences were obtained from peripheral blood. The receptors derive from a woman aged 55 to 70 with acute or convalescent COVID-19.

The CDR3 reads CASSPRQGPEKLFF. The CDR3 DNA is TGTGCCAGCAGCCCCCGACAGGGCCCTGAAAAACTGTTTTTT. V usage is TRBV9 and J usage is TRBJ1-4, with TRBD1 matching over 7 bases. CDR1 and CDR2 from the germline V gene are SGDLS and YYNGEE. The length of the CDR3 is 14 residues. V lost 4 bases to trimming and J lost 7 bases; unmatched junction nucleotides: 7.

The gene calls are TRBV30 and TRBJ1-6, with D unclear. Trimming stripped 1 base from V and 9 bases from J, with 4 bases between. Germline CDR1 is GTSNPN and CDR2 is SVGIG (reference sequence). The CDR3 runs 11 residues. The CDR3: CAWSASSPLHF. In DNA form, the CDR3 reads TGTGCCTGGAGTGCCAGTTCACCCCTCCACTTT.

The CDR3, as DNA: TGCGCCAGCAGCTTGGGGCTAGGACAGGGTGCAGATACGCAGTATTTT. Encoded protein: CASSLGLGQGADTQYF. The chain employs TRBV5-1 and TRBJ2-3, with 8 nucleotides matching TRBD1. CDR1 SGHRS and CDR2 YFSETQ come from the germline V gene. This CDR3 spans 16 amino acids. Losses at the gene ends were 0 bases for V and 4 bases for J; bases not matched to a gene: 7.

The chain carries TRBV10-2 and TRBJ2-7, with 9 bases fitting TRBD1. The V gene end was trimmed by 6 bases and the J gene end by 4 bases; junction bases not matched to a gene: 10. The CDR3 spans 15 residues. CDR1 WSHSY and CDR2 SAAADI come from the germline V gene. The CDR3 protein is CASSLLQGARYEQYF. The CDR3 DNA follows: TGCGCCAGCAGCCTTTTACAGGGGGCCAGGTACGAGCAGTACTTC.

For the CDR3, the DNA is TGTGCCAGCAGCGTAGGGACAGGGGTAGGGACAGATACGCAGTATTTT. Translation: CASSVGTGVGTDTQYF. The chain is built from TRBV9 and TRBJ2-3, with 9 nucleotides matching TRBD1. With V trimmed by 0 bases and J by 3 bases, 5 bases remained unmatched. This CDR3 comprises 16 residues. In germline, CDR1 is SGDLS, CDR2 YYNGEE.

The chain joins TRBV30 to TRBJ1-1; no firm D call. The V end lost 5 bases, the J end lost 5 bases, and 9 bases lay between the germline ends. Looked up from germline, CDR1 is GTSNPN and CDR2 is SVGIG (reference sequence). The CDR3 spans 11 residues. The CDR3 loop is CAWGGSTEAFF. The DNA of the CDR3 is TGTGCCTGGGGAGGTTCGACTGAAGCTTTCTTT. Supplemented by reference TRBV30 and TRBJ1-1, the full variable domain reads SQTIHQWPATLVQPVGSPLSLECTVEGTSNPNLYWYRQAAGRGLQLLFYSVGIGQISSEVPQNLSASRPQDRQFILSSKKLLLSDSGFYLCAWGGSTEAFFGQGTRLTVV.

This rearrangement joins TRBV7-2 to TRBJ1-2; 8 nucleotides agree with TRBD1. CDR1 is SGHTA and CDR2 is FQGNSA in the germline V gene. The CDR3 covers 16 residues. The ends lost 2 bases at V and 2 bases at J; junction bases unmatched: 7. The chain's CDR3 is CASSLRWTGQNYGYTF. CDR3 in DNA: TGTGCCAGCAGCTTACGATGGACAGGGCAGAACTATGGCTACACCTTC.

The CDR3 protein is CASSPIRGATGELFF. CDR3 bases: TGTGCCAGCAGTCCTATCCGGGGGGCCACCGGGGAGCTGTTTTTT. The rearrangement links TRBV7-9 to TRBJ2-2, with a weak D call TRBD2 (7 bases). The CDR3 totals 15 residues. V lost 6 bases to trimming and J lost 4 bases, with 15 bases between them. In germline, CDR1 is SEHNR, CDR2 FQNEAQ (reference sequence).

This clone appeared a few times. V gene TRBV7-9 combines with J gene TRBJ2-7; 9 positions match TRBD1. The CDR3 runs to 15 residues. From germline, CDR1 is SEHNR and CDR2 FQNEAQ (reference sequence). The V and J ends lost 5 bases and 6 bases, in that order; junction bases with no gene match: 11. The CDR3 is CASSGGGTGIREQYF. The CDR3 region has the DNA TGTGCCAGCAGCGGCGGCGGGACAGGGATCCGCGAGCAGTACTTC.

The chain carries TRBV2 and TRBJ1-5; 7 positions agree with TRBD1. The CDR3 spans 14 residues. Germline assignment: CDR1 SNHLY and CDR2 FYNNEI. With V trimmed by 5 bases and J by 5 bases, 6 bases remained unmatched. CDR3 coding DNA: TGTGCCAGCAGTTTACTTGGGACAGATCAGCCCCAGCATTTT. Its protein product is CASSLLGTDQPQHF. The full variable domain, in which reference TRBV2 and TRBJ1-5 provide the parts outside the CDR3, is EPEVTQTPSHQVTQMGQEVILRCVPISNHLYFYWYRQILGQKVEFLVSFYNNEISEKSEIFDDQFSVERPDGSNFTLKIRSTKLEDSAMYFCASSLLGTDQPQHFGDGTRLSIL.

This clone occurred once. CDR3: CASSLSPGQWIKAFF. The CDR3 DNA is TGTGCCAGCAGCTTATCGCCGGGACAGTGGATTAAAGCTTTCTTT. V is TRBV7-2 and J is TRBJ1-1, with 7 bases matching TRBD1. The CDR3 runs to 15 residues. The V segment lost 2 bases and the J segment 9 bases; nucleotides outside the gene matches: 12. Germline V gene lookup returns CDR1 SGHTA and CDR2 FQGNSA.

A few counts support this clone. The V and J genes are TRBV28 and TRBJ2-3; D is perhaps TRBD1 (6 bases). The ends were cut back, 6 bases at V and 5 bases at J, with 27 bases in the middle. CDR3 length equals 18 residues. Germline CDR1 MDHEN, CDR2 SYDVKM. As DNA, the CDR3 is TGTGCCAGCAGCCCGACGAGTGAGGGGGTAGGGGCGGGAGATACGCAGTATTTT. It translates to CASSPTSEGVGAGDTQYF.

The rearrangement uses TRBV6-2 or TRBV6-3 and TRBJ1-1; no clear D gene. CDR1 is MNHEY, CDR2 SVGEGT, per germline. V was clipped by 0 bases and J by 8 bases, with 7 bases between them. This CDR3 has 12 amino acids. Here the CDR3 reads CASSYSRVEAFF. In DNA form, the CDR3 reads TGTGCCAGCAGTTACTCGAGGGTGGAAGCTTTCTTT.

The rearrangement joins TRBV27 to TRBJ1-1; a possible D gene is TRBD1 (5 bases). V lost 3 bases, J lost 1 base, and 9 bases lay in between. The CDR3 runs 14 residues. CDR1 is MNHEY, CDR2 SMNVEV, per germline (reference sequence). In DNA, the CDR3 is TGTGCCAGCAGTTTCGTCGGGGGGAACACTGAAGCTTTCTTT. Amino acids: CASSFVGGNTEAFF.

This chain links TRBV14 with TRBJ2-5, with a tentative D call TRBD2 (6 bases). In germline, CDR1 is SGHDN, CDR2 FVKESK. This CDR3 spans 15 amino acids. V lost 1 base and J 4 bases, leaving 13 bases between the germline ends. The CDR3, as DNA: TGTGCCAGCAGCCAAGTGGGGGGAGAGAGAGAGACCCAGTACTTC. Amino acids: CASSQVGGERETQYF. Complete variable domain (other parts from reference TRBV14 and TRBJ2-5): EAGVTQFPSHSVIEKGQTVTLRCDPISGHDNLYWYRRVMGKEIKFLLHFVKESKQDESGMPNNRFLAERTGGTYSTLKVQPAELEDSGVYFCASSQVGGERETQYFGPGTRLLVL.

The CDR3 reads CASSLSRNTEAFF. CDR3 coding DNA: TGTGCCAGCAGTTTATCCAGGAACACTGAAGCTTTCTTT. The rearrangement joins TRBV27 to TRBJ1-1; D gene uncertain. Germline assignment: CDR1 MNHEY and CDR2 SMNVEV (reference sequence). V lost 0 bases to trimming and J lost 1 base, with 3 bases between them. The CDR3 extends over 13 amino acids.

This clone was seen just once. The chain carries TRBV3-1 (or the pseudogene TRBV3-2) and TRBJ1-1; 10 nucleotides line up with TRBD1. The length of the CDR3 is 13 residues. The trim removed 4 bases at V and 11 bases at J, leaving 7 bases unmatched. CDR1 is LGHDT, CDR2 YNNKEL, per germline (reference sequence). CDR3 amino acids: CASSPGDRGTAFF. The CDR3 bases are TGTGCCAGCAGCCCAGGGGACAGGGGTACCGCTTTCTTT.

The chain recombines TRBV7-8 with TRBJ2-3; tentatively, D is TRBD1 (5 bases). Looked up from germline, CDR1 is SGHVS and CDR2 is FQNEAQ. This CDR3 has 15 residues. V lost 5 bases, J lost 5 bases, and 17 bases lay in between. In nucleotides, the CDR3 is TGTGCCAGCAGCCGAGTCAGGGTGGCGGAAGATACGCAGTATTTT. Its protein is CASSRVRVAEDTQYF.

The chain has TRBV6-5 and TRBJ2-7, with 9 bases identical to TRBD1. Unmatched junction bases numbered 8, after V lost 6 bases and J lost 2 bases. Per germline, CDR1 MNHEY and CDR2 SVGAGI. The CDR3 is made up of 15 amino acids. Here the CDR3 DNA reads TGTGCCAGCAGCGTGGGACAGGGCTACACCTACGAGCAGTACTTC. Translating gives CASSVGQGYTYEQYF.

This clone was found once. This chain links TRBV29-1 with TRBJ2-3; TRBD2 is a possible D gene (7 bases). The CDR3 is made up of 15 amino acids. V was trimmed by 6 bases and J by 2 bases, leaving 18 bases between them. Germline CDR1 SQVTM, CDR2 ANQGSEA. CDR3 amino acids: CSVNKGGQSTDTQYF. The CDR3 DNA reads as TGCAGCGTGAACAAGGGGGGGCAATCCACAGATACGCAGTATTTT.

V usage is TRBV27 and J usage is TRBJ2-7; weak D call: TRBD2 (6 bases). V was trimmed by 5 bases and J by 2 bases, leaving 16 bases between them. CDR1 MNHEY and CDR2 SMNVEV come from the germline V gene (reference sequence). The CDR3 length is 15 residues. DNA of the CDR3: TGTGCCAGCAGTCCGACCAGAGCGGGTACCTACGAGCAGTACTTC. Protein: CASSPTRAGTYEQYF.

The rearrangement joins TRBV9 to TRBJ1-1, with 9 bases lining up with TRBD1. V was clipped by 4 bases and J by 4 bases; unmatched bases: 8. Germline-derived CDR1 and CDR2 are SGDLS and YYNGEE. This CDR3 has 15 residues. Here the CDR3 DNA reads TGTGCCAGCAGCTCCCGGACAGGGGCGGGCACTGAAGCTTTCTTT. Protein product: CASSSRTGAGTEAFF. The full variable domain, completed using reference TRBV9 and TRBJ1-1, is DSGVTQTPKHLITATGQRVTLRCSPRSGDLSVYWYQQSLDQGLQFLIQYYNGEERAKGNILERFSAQQFPDLHSELNLSSLELGDSALYFCASSSRTGAGTEAFFGQGTRLTVV.

The gene calls are TRBV5-1 and TRBJ2-3; 7 bases are shared with TRBD1. With 4 bases clipped from V and 0 bases from J, the junction kept 5 bases outside the gene matches. Germline CDR1 and CDR2: SGHRS and YFSETQ. The CDR3 consists of 15 residues. CDR3 in amino acids: CASSLARGSTDTQYF. The CDR3 DNA is TGCGCCAGCAGCCTAGCCAGGGGGAGCACAGATACGCAGTATTTT. The variable domain in full, completed from reference TRBV5-1 and TRBJ2-3, reads KAGVTQTPRYLIKTRGQQVTLSCSPISGHRSVSWYQQTPGQGLQFLFEYFSETQRNKGNFPGRFSGRQFSNSRSEMNVSTLELGDSALYLCASSLARGSTDTQYFGPGTRLTVL.

This clone was observed many times. V is TRBV28 and J is TRBJ2-7; a weak D match, TRBD1 (5 bases). CDR1 and CDR2 (germline): MDHEN, SYDVKM. The CDR3 loop spans 14 amino acids. V shed 5 bases and J shed 0 bases, with 11 bases lying between them. The CDR3 region has the DNA TGTGCCAGCAGTAGACAGAAATCCTCCTACGAGCAGTACTTC. Protein sequence: CASSRQKSSYEQYF.

The chain joins TRBV18 to TRBJ2-7; TRBD1 might be the D (5 bases). V was trimmed by 2 bases and J by 4 bases, leaving 6 bases between them. The CDR3 is made up of 12 amino acids. Germline loops: CDR1 KGHSH, CDR2 LQKENI. CDR3 region: CASSPDRYEQYF. CDR3 sequence (DNA): TGTGCCAGCTCACCAGACAGATACGAGCAGTACTTC.